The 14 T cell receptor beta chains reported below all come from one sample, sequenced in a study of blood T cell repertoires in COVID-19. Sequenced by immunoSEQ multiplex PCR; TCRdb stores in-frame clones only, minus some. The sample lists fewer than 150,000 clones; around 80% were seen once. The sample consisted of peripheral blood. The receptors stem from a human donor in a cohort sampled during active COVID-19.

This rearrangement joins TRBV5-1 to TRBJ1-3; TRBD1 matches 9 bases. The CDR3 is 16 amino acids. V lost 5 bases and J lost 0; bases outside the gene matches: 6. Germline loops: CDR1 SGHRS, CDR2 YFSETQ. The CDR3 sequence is CASREPGQGSGNTIYF. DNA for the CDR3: TGCGCCAGCAGGGAACCGGGACAGGGCTCTGGAAACACCATATATTTT.

DNA for the CDR3: TGTGCCAGCGCTGACGGCACCCTAGGAGATACGCAGTATTTT. Translated: CASADGTLGDTQYF. V usage is TRBV2 and J usage is TRBJ2-3, with unresolved D. In germline, CDR1 is SNHLY, CDR2 FYNNEI. The V gene lost 8 bases and the J gene lost 5 bases, with 17 bases spanning the gap. The CDR3 runs 14 residues.

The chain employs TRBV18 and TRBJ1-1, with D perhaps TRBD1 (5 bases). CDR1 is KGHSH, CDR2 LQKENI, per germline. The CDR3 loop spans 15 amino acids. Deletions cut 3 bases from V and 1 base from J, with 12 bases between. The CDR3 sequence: CASSPRGTQNTEAFF. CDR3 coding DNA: TGTGCCAGCTCACCGCGGGGGACCCAGAACACTGAAGCTTTCTTT.

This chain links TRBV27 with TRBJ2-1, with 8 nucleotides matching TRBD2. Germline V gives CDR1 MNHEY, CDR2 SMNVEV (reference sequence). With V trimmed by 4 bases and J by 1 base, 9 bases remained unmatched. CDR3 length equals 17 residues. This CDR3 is CASSSPGLAGSYNEQFF. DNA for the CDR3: TGTGCCAGCAGTTCCCCCGGATTAGCGGGGTCCTACAATGAGCAGTTCTTC.

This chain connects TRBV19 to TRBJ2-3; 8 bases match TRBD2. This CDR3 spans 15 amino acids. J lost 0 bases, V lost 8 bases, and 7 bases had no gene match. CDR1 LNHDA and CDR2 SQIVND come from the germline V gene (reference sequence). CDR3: CASRGRGGSTDTQYF. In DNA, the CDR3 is TGTGCCAGTCGTGGTCGGGGGGGGAGCACAGATACGCAGTATTTT.

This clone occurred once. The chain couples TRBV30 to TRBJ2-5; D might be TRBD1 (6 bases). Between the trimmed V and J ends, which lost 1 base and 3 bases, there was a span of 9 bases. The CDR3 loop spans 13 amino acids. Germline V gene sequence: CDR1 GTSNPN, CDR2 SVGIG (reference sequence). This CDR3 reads CAWSAPGEETQYF. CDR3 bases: TGTGCCTGGAGTGCCCCAGGGGAAGAGACCCAGTACTTC.

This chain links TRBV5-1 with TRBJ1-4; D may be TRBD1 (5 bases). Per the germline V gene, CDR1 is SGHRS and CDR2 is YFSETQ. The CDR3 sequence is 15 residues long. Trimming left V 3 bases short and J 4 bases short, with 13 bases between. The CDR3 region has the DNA TGCGCCAGCAGCTGGGGGGATAGAGATAATGAAAAACTGTTTTTT. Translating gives CASSWGDRDNEKLFF.

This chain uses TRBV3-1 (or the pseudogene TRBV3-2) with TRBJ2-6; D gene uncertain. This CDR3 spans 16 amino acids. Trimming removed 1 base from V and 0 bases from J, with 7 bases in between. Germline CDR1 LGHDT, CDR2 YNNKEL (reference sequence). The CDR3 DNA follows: TGTGCCAGCAGCCAAGGCGCGGTCTCTGGGGCCAACGTCCTGACTTTC. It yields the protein CASSQGAVSGANVLTF.

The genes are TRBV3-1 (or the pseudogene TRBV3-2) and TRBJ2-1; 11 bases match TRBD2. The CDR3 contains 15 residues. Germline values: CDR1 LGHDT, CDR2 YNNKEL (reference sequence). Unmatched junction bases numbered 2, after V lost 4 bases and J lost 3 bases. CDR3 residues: CASSPSGGSYNEQFF. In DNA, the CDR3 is TGTGCCAGCAGCCCTAGCGGGGGGAGCTACAATGAGCAGTTCTTC.

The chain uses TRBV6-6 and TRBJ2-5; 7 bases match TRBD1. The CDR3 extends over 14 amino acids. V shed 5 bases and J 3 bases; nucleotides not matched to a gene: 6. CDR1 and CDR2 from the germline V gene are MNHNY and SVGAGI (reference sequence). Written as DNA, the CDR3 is TGTGCCAGCAGTCTACGGACAGGAGAAGAGACCCAGTACTTC. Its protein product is CASSLRTGEETQYF.

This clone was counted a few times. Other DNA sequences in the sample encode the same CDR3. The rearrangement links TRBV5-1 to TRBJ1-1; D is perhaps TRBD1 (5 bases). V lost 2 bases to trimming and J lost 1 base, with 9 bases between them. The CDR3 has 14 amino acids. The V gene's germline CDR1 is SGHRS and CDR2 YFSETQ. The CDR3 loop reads CASSFGGGNTEAFF. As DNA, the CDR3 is TGCGCCAGCAGCTTTGGGGGAGGGAACACTGAAGCTTTCTTT.

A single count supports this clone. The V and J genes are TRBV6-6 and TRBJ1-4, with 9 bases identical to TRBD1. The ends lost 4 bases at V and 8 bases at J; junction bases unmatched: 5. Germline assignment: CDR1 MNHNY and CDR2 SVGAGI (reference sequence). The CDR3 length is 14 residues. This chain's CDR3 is CASSWTGEGEKLFF. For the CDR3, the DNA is TGTGCCAGCAGTTGGACAGGGGAGGGCGAAAAACTGTTTTTT.

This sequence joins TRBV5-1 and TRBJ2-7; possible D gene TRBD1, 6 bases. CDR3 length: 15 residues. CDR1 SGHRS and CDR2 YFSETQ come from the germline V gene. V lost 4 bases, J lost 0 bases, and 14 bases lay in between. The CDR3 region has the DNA TGCGCCAGCAGCAGAGCCACAGGGATCTCCTACGAGCAGTACTTC. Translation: CASSRATGISYEQYF.

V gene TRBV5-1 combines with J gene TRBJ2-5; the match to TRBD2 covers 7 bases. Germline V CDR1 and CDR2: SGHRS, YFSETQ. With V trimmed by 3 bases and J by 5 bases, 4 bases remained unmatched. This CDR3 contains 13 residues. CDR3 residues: CASSWTSEETQYF. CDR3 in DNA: TGCGCCAGCAGCTGGACTAGTGAGGAGACCCAGTACTTC. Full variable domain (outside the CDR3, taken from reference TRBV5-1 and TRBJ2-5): KAGVTQTPRYLIKTRGQQVTLSCSPISGHRSVSWYQQTPGQGLQFLFEYFSETQRNKGNFPGRFSGRQFSNSRSEMNVSTLELGDSALYLCASSWTSEETQYFGPGTRLLVL.